This T cell receptor beta chain was sequenced during a study of CD8 T cells in Susac syndrome. Random hexamers served to reverse transcribe roughly 0.5 to 1 ug RNA. From the immunoSEQ multiplex PCR reads, TCRdb called clonotypes with MiXCR, one entry per CDR3 protein. The sample has about 140,000 distinct CDR3 sequences; about 94% are singletons. While CD8+ and CD4+ T cells were isolated negatively, TEMRA cells were enriched by FACS. The sequencing input was CD8+ T cells from PBMCs. This TCR was recovered from a human donor in good health.

The CDR3 loop is CASSFGQGAFEQFF. CDR3 DNA: TGTGCCAGCAGCTTCGGACAGGGGGCGTTTGAACAGTTCTTC. J is TRBJ2-1 and V is TRBV11-2; TRBD1 aligns across 11 bases. V was pared by 3 bases and J by 13 bases, with 8 bases of the junction left unmatched. Germline assignment: CDR1 SGHAT and CDR2 FQNNGV. CDR3 length: 14 amino acids. Looking up the rest from reference TRBV11-2 and TRBJ2-1 gives the full variable domain: EAGVAQSPRYKIIEKRQSVAFWCNPISGHATLYWYQQILGQGPKLLIQFQNNGVVDDSQLPKDRFSAERLKGVDSTLKIQPAKLEDSAVYLCASSFGQGAFEQFFGPGTRLTVL.